Each of the 16 T cell receptor beta chains below was sequenced from the same sample in a study of spatial heterogeneity in lung cancer. Broader study findings: Tumor mutation count correlated with how many alpha and beta TCRs expanded intratumorally.

Antigens for these TCRs are unknown. Time point noted: sample taken at primary tumor resection. Each CDR3 protein gets one entry after TCRdb re-called the 5' RACE reads with MiXCR. In the table there are approximately 2,000 distinct CDR3 sequences, 35% to 40% of which are singletons. The sequences come from lung tumor tissue, collected at surgery. The receptors originated from a male donor with early-stage non-small cell lung cancer.

On this clonotype itself: This beta chain is a stray sequence in a library constructed for alpha chains; its clone size is not meaningful. The chain employs TRBV2 and TRBJ1-4; a possible D gene is TRBD1 (6 bases). In germline, CDR1 is SNHLY, CDR2 FYNNEI. Trimming removed 6 bases at V and 8 bases at J, with 22 bases between. The CDR3 extends over 16 amino acids. The DNA for the CDR3 is TGTGCCAGCAGACCAACCCCAGGGGCTTATTTGGAAAAACTGTTTTTT. This sequence encodes CASRPTPGAYLEKLFF. Full variable domain (outside the CDR3, taken from reference TRBV2 and TRBJ1-4): EPEVTQTPSHQVTQMGQEVILRCVPISNHLYFYWYRQILGQKVEFLVSFYNNEISEKSEIFDDQFSVERPDGSNFTLKIRSTKLEDSAMYFCASRPTPGAYLEKLFFGSGTQLSVL.

By its share, this clonotype is large. This beta chain is off target for a library built for alpha chains, so its abundance means little. The chain combines TRBV18 with TRBJ2-5, with TRBD1 matching 12 bases. The germline V gene has CDR1 KGHSH and CDR2 LQKENI. V lost 0 bases, J lost 5 bases, and 4 bases stayed unmatched. This CDR3 spans 16 amino acids. The CDR3 DNA reads as TGTGCCAGCTCACCACCCGGGACAGGGGGCACGGAGACCCAGTACTTC. Protein: CASSPPGTGGTETQYF.

Sample share makes this clonotype medium-sized. Because this beta chain is a stray read in a library intended to capture alpha chains, its abundance should not be given much weight. V usage is TRBV20-1 and J usage is TRBJ2-1, with 8 positions matching TRBD2. V lost 1 base to trimming and J lost 8 bases; unmatched junction nucleotides: 10. This CDR3 is 15 amino acids long. Germline V CDR1 and CDR2: DFQATT, SNEGSKA (reference sequence). As DNA, the CDR3 is TGCAGTGCTAGAGCTACCAGCGGGAGAGCATATGAGCAGTTCTTC. Protein sequence: CSARATSGRAYEQFF.

As concerns this clonotype: With the library built for alpha chains, this beta chain is off target and its frequency is not meaningful. The chain is built from TRBV6-4 and TRBJ2-6; D is unclear. Germline values: CDR1 MRHNA, CDR2 SNTAGT. Deletions cut 2 bases from V and 2 bases from J, with 4 bases between. This CDR3 spans 14 amino acids. In nucleotides, the CDR3 is TGTGCCAGCAGTGACAGGGCTGGGGCCAACGTCCTGACTTTC. Its translation: CASSDRAGANVLTF.

As concerns this clonotype: The size of this beta chain means little, since it is a stray read in a library made for alpha chains. The rearrangement links TRBV20-1 to TRBJ2-1, with 10 bases that match TRBD2. V lost 0 bases and J lost 1; bases outside the gene matches: 3. CDR1 DFQATT and CDR2 SNEGSKA come from the germline V gene (reference sequence). CDR3 length equals 16 residues. The CDR3 bases are TGCAGTGCTAGAGATCTAGCGGGGGAATCCTACAATGAGCAGTTCTTC. Residues: CSARDLAGESYNEQFF.

Turning to this clonotype: Little can be read into the size of this beta chain, an off-target read in a library designed for alpha chains. This chain links TRBV6-2 or TRBV6-3 with TRBJ1-1, with D uncertain. Per germline, CDR1 MNHEY and CDR2 SVGEGT. Trimming cost V 6 bases and J 9 bases, with 14 bases left between them. The CDR3 has 12 amino acids. Written as DNA, the CDR3 is TGTGCCAGCAGCCGGACCGAGACAAAAGCTTTCTTT. Translation gives CASSRTETKAFF.

This clonotype was observed at least ten times. A much larger clonotype is one base distant, so this may be a read error. As an off-target read in a library built for alpha chains, this beta chain has a frequency of little significance. The gene calls are TRBV5-5 and TRBJ2-5, with 10 bases lining up with TRBD1. The CDR3 has 14 amino acids. Germline CDR1 SGHKS, CDR2 YYEKEE (reference sequence). The CDR3 protein is CVSSLDRGPETQYF. CDR3 DNA sequence: TGTGTCAGCAGCCTCGACAGGGGGCCGGAGACCCAGTACTTC.

This clonotype is classed as large. This beta chain is an unintended read in a library built for alpha chains; its size means little. V gene TRBV6-2 or TRBV6-3 combines with J gene TRBJ2-6; D not certain. Deletions cut 0 bases from V and 0 bases from J, with 6 bases between. CDR1 is MNHEY and CDR2 is SVGEGT in the germline V gene. The CDR3 sequence is 16 residues long. The CDR3 DNA is TGTGCCAGCAGTTACTCGACTCGCTCTGGGGCCAACGTCCTGACTTTC. Amino acid sequence: CASSYSTRSGANVLTF.

In regard to this clonotype: In a library made to pick up alpha chains, this beta chain is a stray read with a size that means little. V and J are TRBV7-7 and TRBJ2-7; 11 positions agree with TRBD1. The germline gives CDR1 SSHAT, CDR2 FNYEAQ (reference sequence). This CDR3 region has 14 residues. J was trimmed by 2 bases and V by 7 bases; bases with no gene match: 4. Written as DNA, the CDR3 is TGTGCCAGCACACCGGGACAGGGGGCCTACGAGCAGTACTTC. It codes for CASTPGQGAYEQYF.

Concerning this clonotype: A library made for alpha chains picked up this beta chain off target, so its size means little. This rearrangement joins TRBV18 to TRBJ2-7, with D maybe TRBD2 (6 bases). Trimming left V 4 bases short and J 1 base short, with 8 bases between. The CDR3 contains 13 residues. Germline CDR1 KGHSH, CDR2 LQKENI. The CDR3 nucleotides are TGTGCCAGCTCACTGGCGGGGTCCTACGAGCAGTACTTC. Protein: CASSLAGSYEQYF.

The sample holds a few counts of this clonotype. A library made for alpha chains picked up this beta chain off target, so its size means little. V gene TRBV20-1 combines with J gene TRBJ2-1; TRBD2 matches 10 bases. In germline, CDR1 is DFQATT, CDR2 SNEGSKA (reference sequence). Trimming took 4 bases from V and 4 from J; bases not matched to a gene: 7. The CDR3 has 15 residues. Written as DNA, the CDR3 is TGCAGTGCTACTGAGGAGCGGGGGGGATACAATGAGCAGTTCTTC. Protein: CSATEERGGYNEQFF.

In its sample, this clonotype ranks as large (0.1 to 1%). This beta chain slipped into a library made for alpha chains as a stray read, so its size is not meaningful. CDR3 region: CASRVLGNYGYTF. The CDR3 DNA reads TGTGCCAGCAGAGTCCTAGGGAACTATGGCTACACCTTC. The chain is built from TRBV28 and TRBJ1-2; D uncertain. V dropped 6 bases and J dropped 2 bases, with 10 bases sitting between them. The CDR3 has 13 residues. CDR1 and CDR2 from the germline V gene are MDHEN and SYDVKM.

Remarks on this clonotype: As an off-target read in a library built for alpha chains, this beta chain has a frequency of little significance. The chain combines TRBV29-1 with TRBJ2-1; TRBD1 aligns across 7 bases. This CDR3 region has 16 residues. The V gene's germline CDR1 is SQVTM and CDR2 ANQGSEA. Germline trimming cut 2 bases from V and 5 bases from J; bases unmatched to any gene: 12. This chain's CDR3 is CSVEPFDRELDNEQFF. The CDR3 DNA reads TGCAGCGTTGAACCCTTCGACAGGGAATTGGACAATGAGCAGTTCTTC.

This clonotype was counted only a few times. The germline gene is not matched at one end of the junction; a read error may be the cause. A library prepared for alpha chains yielded this beta chain as an off-target read; its size is of little meaning. The chain joins TRBV20-1 to TRBJ1-5; D is unresolved. Per germline, CDR1 DFQATT and CDR2 SNEGSKA (reference sequence). There are 16 residues in the CDR3. CDR3 nucleotides: TGCAGTGCTAGAGATAATATGGGGTATAGCGATCAGCCCCAGCATTTT. Amino acid sequence: CSARDNMGYSDQPQHF.

About this clonotype: Since the library was made to target alpha chains, this beta chain is a stray read and its abundance is not meaningful. V gene TRBV20-1 combines with J gene TRBJ2-7; TRBD1 might be the D (6 bases). Germline CDR1 and CDR2: DFQATT and SNEGSKA (reference sequence). Trimming took 6 bases from V and 2 from J, leaving 14 bases between them. The CDR3 consists of 13 residues. The CDR3 bases are TGCAGTGCCGAATTACAGGGAACCTACGAGCAGTACTTC. Translated: CSAELQGTYEQYF.

This clonotype occurred once. This beta chain is a stray read from a library made for alpha chains; its abundance is not meaningful. The chain couples TRBV20-1 to TRBJ2-3; D not resolved. Trimming left V 6 bases short and J 4 bases short, with 17 bases between. Per germline, CDR1 DFQATT and CDR2 SNEGSKA (reference sequence). This CDR3 spans 14 amino acids. The CDR3 region is CSAPDPFGADTQYF. DNA for the CDR3: TGCAGTGCCCCAGACCCCTTTGGCGCAGATACGCAGTATTTT.